This paragraph reports one TCR beta chain. TCRdb called the 5' RACE reads again in MiXCR, with one record for every CDR3 protein. The repertoire holds hundreds of thousands of distinct CDR3 sequences, with 18% as singletons. This entry comes from a study of identical twins. Germline V gene sequence: CDR1 MNHEY, CDR2 SMNVEV (reference sequence). CDR3 size: 13 residues. V lost 6 bases to trimming and J lost 1 base, with 8 bases between them. These same records also appear under a second study, on T cells expressing NK-cell markers. Per that study: The authors derived TCR beta repertoires from sorted CD3+CD56+NKG2C+, CD3+CD56+NKG2C- and CD3+CD56-NKG2C+ T cells. Several of the experiments relied on an anti-gamma-delta TCR antibody so that only alpha-beta TCR T cells were sorted.

The sample taken for sequencing was PBMCs. The chain uses TRBV27 and TRBJ2-3; no firm D call. The clonotype comes from a woman under 30 in good health. This CDR3 is CASRTRGTDTQYF. Here the CDR3 DNA reads TGTGCCAGCAGGACACGGGGCACAGATACGCAGTATTTT.